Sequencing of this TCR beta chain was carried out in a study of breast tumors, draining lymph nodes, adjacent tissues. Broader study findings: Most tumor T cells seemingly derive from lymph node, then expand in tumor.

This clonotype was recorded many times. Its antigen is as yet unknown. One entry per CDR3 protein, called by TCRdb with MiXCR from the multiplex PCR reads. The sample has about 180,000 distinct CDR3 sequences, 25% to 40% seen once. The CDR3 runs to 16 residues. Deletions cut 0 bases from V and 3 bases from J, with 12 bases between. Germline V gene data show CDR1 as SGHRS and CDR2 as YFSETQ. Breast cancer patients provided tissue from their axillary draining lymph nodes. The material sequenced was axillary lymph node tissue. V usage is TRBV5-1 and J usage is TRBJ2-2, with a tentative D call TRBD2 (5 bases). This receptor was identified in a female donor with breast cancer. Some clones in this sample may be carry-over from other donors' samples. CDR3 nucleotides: TGCGCCAGCAGCTTGGGGCACGGGGTTCACACCGGGGAGCTGTTTTTT. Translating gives CASSLGHGVHTGELFF.